The 27 T cell receptor beta chains below come from one sample, sequenced in a study of T cell repertoires in aging, cancer and after chemotherapy. Multiplex touch-down PCR with TRB-A/B primers amplified rearranged V-D-J TRB sequences. TCRdb called the multiplex PCR reads again in MiXCR, with one record for every CDR3 protein. This sample has 2,900 or so distinct CDR3 sequences, with approximately 24% found just once. Peripheral blood genomic DNA, not sorted cells or RNA, was the template. The material sequenced was blood. The source is a human donor with a solid tumor.

By share of the sample, this clonotype is medium-sized. The CDR3 sequence: CASSRSASSYNSPLHF. As DNA, the CDR3 is TGTGCCAGCAGTCGTTCGGCTAGCTCCTATAATTCACCCCTCCACTTT. V usage is TRBV6-5 and J usage is TRBJ1-6; D remains unclear. Germline V gives CDR1 MNHEY, CDR2 SVGAGI. V was pared by 5 bases and J by 0 bases, with 11 bases between. The CDR3 extends over 16 amino acids.

Comment on this clonotype: Being one base from a much bigger clone, this may be a read error. J is TRBJ2-5 and V is TRBV10-3; 9 bases map to TRBD1. CDR1 ENHRY and CDR2 SYGVKD come from the germline V gene. CDR3 size: 17 residues. Written as DNA, the CDR3 is TGTGCCATCAATGAGTTGGGTCCCGGGACAGGGACAGAGACCCAGTACTTC. It yields the protein CAINELGPGTGTETQYF.

By share, this clonotype counts as medium-sized. The rearrangement joins TRBV18 to TRBJ2-2, with unresolved D. There are 13 residues in the CDR3. Germline CDR1 and CDR2: KGHSH and LQKENI. V lost 0 bases and J 1 base, leaving 0 bases between the germline ends. For the CDR3, the DNA is TGTGCCAGCTCACCACCGAACACCGGGGAGCTGTTTTTT. This codes for CASSPPNTGELFF. Using reference TRBV18 and TRBJ2-2 for the parts outside the CDR3, the full variable domain is NAGVMQNPRHLVRRRGQEARLRCSPMKGHSHVYWYRQLPEEGLKFMVYLQKENIIDESGMPKERFSAEFPKEGPSILRIQQVVRGDSAAYFCASSPPNTGELFFGEGSRLTVL.

This clonotype is medium-sized within its sample. The CDR3 coding sequence is TGTGCCAGCAGTCCCGCCGGGACAGGGGCTTGGGGCTACACCTTC. Amino acid sequence: CASSPAGTGAWGYTF. This chain uses TRBV27 with TRBJ1-2, with 10 bases fitting TRBD1. V trimming: 5 bases; J trimming: 8 bases; junction bases outside the gene matches: 11. CDR3 size: 15 residues. Germline assignment: CDR1 MNHEY and CDR2 SMNVEV (reference sequence).

The genes are TRBV6-5 and TRBJ1-6; the D gene is possibly TRBD1 (6 bases). There are 15 residues in the CDR3. Germline CDR1 and CDR2: MNHEY and SVGAGI. The V gene lost 2 bases and the J gene lost 4 bases, with 9 bases spanning the gap. CDR3 nucleotides: TGTGCCAGCAGTTACGTGGGACATTATAATTCACCCCTCCACTTT. It is translated as CASSYVGHYNSPLHF.

In its sample, this clonotype ranks as medium-sized. The chain combines TRBV27 with TRBJ1-2, with 8 bases aligning to TRBD1. V lost 3 bases, J lost 5 bases, and 5 bases stayed unmatched. The CDR3 covers 14 residues. CDR1 and CDR2 from the germline V gene are MNHEY and SMNVEV (reference sequence). CDR3: CASSFGQGLYGYTF. Written as DNA, the CDR3 is TGTGCCAGCAGTTTCGGACAGGGTCTTTATGGCTACACCTTC.

J is TRBJ1-5 and V is TRBV11-2; 7 bases are a match to TRBD1. This CDR3 is built from 13 residues. Germline CDR1 reads SGHAT; CDR2 reads FQNNGV. V shed 5 bases and J 6 bases; nucleotides not matched to a gene: 4. For the CDR3, the DNA is TGTGCCAGCAGCCAAGACAGGGCTCAGCCCCAGCATTTT. Translating it yields CASSQDRAQPQHF.

This clonotype turned up a few times. V and J are TRBV6-4 and TRBJ1-2, with D possibly being TRBD1 (6 bases). V shed 3 bases and J shed 5 bases, with 22 bases lying between them. Per the germline V gene, CDR1 is MRHNA and CDR2 is SNTAGT. The length of the CDR3 is 17 residues. The CDR3 DNA reads TGTGCCAGCAGTGAATCGCCAGGGGCCCCGACGGGGTATGGCTACACCTTC. Translating gives CASSESPGAPTGYGYTF.

This clonotype has more than one count but fewer than ten. The chain links TRBV7-2 to TRBJ2-7; tentatively, D is TRBD1 (6 bases). CDR3 length: 20 residues. The V end was cut by 5 bases, the J end by 0 bases, with 29 bases between. In germline, CDR1 is SGHTA, CDR2 FQGNSA. Written as DNA, the CDR3 is TGTGCCAGCAGCCCGGATGTTCAGGGGTTGGGCGCCCCCAGCTCCTACGAGCAGTACTTC. Translating gives CASSPDVQGLGAPSSYEQYF. The whole variable domain, remainder taken from reference TRBV7-2 and TRBJ2-7, is GAGVSQSPSNKVTEKGKDVELRCDPISGHTALYWYRQSLGQGLEFLIYFQGNSAPDKSGLPSDRFSAERTGGSVSTLTIQRTQQEDSAVYLCASSPDVQGLGAPSSYEQYFGPGTRLTVT.

On this clonotype: A much bigger clone sits one base away, suggesting this may be a read error. The chain carries TRBV6-2 or TRBV6-3 and TRBJ2-3, with TRBD2 matching 10 bases. CDR1 MNHEY and CDR2 SVGEGT come from the germline V gene. Unmatched junction bases numbered 12, after V lost 5 bases and J lost 4 bases. This CDR3 has 17 amino acids. The CDR3 region has the DNA TGTGCCAGCAGTCGCACCTTGAGTAGCGGGGGGCCAGATACGCAGTATTTT. As protein: CASSRTLSSGGPDTQYF.

This clonotype occurred a few times. This chain connects TRBV20-1 to TRBJ2-3; D unclear. V was cut by 3 bases and J by 0 bases, with 10 bases left in between. There are 14 residues in the CDR3. CDR1 DFQATT and CDR2 SNEGSKA come from the germline V gene (reference sequence). The CDR3 protein is CSASRPSSTDTQYF. The CDR3 nucleotides are TGCAGTGCTAGTAGGCCATCTAGCACAGATACGCAGTATTTT.

This chain links TRBV30 with TRBJ1-2; TRBD1 matches at 10 bases. The CDR3 is made up of 12 amino acids. V was clipped by 4 bases and J by 8 bases; unmatched bases: 4. Per germline, CDR1 GTSNPN and CDR2 SVGIG (reference sequence). The CDR3 sequence is CAWTGTGEGYTF. Written as DNA, the CDR3 is TGTGCCTGGACTGGGACAGGGGAAGGCTACACCTTC.

By proportion, this clonotype is medium-sized (0.01 to 0.1%). The rearrangement links TRBV6-6 to TRBJ1-2; D perhaps matches TRBD1 (5 bases). The length of the CDR3 is 14 residues. V was clipped by 2 bases and J by 3 bases, with 10 bases between them. Per the germline V gene, CDR1 is MNHNY and CDR2 is SVGAGI (reference sequence). In DNA form, the CDR3 reads TGTGCCAGCAGTTACGAAGGGGTTTACTATGGCTACACCTTC. It is translated as CASSYEGVYYGYTF.

By share, this clonotype counts as large. The J gene is TRBJ2-3, the V gene TRBV30; 9 bases agree with TRBD2. J was trimmed by 3 bases and V by 7 bases; bases with no gene match: 5. The length of the CDR3 is 13 residues. Germline V gene data show CDR1 as GTSNPN and CDR2 as SVGIG (reference sequence). The DNA of the CDR3 is TGTGCCTCCGGACTAGCGATAACAGATACGCAGTATTTT. Encoded protein: CASGLAITDTQYF.

This clonotype has only a few counts. V gene TRBV6-2 or TRBV6-3 combines with J gene TRBJ1-6; D ambiguous. Germline values: CDR1 MNHEY, CDR2 SVGEGT. This CDR3 region has 14 residues. Trimming stripped 7 bases from V and 5 bases from J, with 12 bases between. Written as DNA, the CDR3 is TGTGCCAGCAACGAGCACAGTAATAATTCACCCCTCCACTTT. Encoded protein: CASNEHSNNSPLHF.

Sample share makes this clonotype medium-sized. V is TRBV5-4 and J is TRBJ1-6; D gene unclear. The CDR3 sequence is 16 residues long. Germline CDR1 and CDR2: SGHNT and YYREEE (reference sequence). The ends were cut back, 0 bases at V and 10 bases at J, with 17 bases in the middle. CDR3 in DNA: TGTGCCAGCAGCTTGGCCTTGGCGGGAGGCAGCTCACCCCTCCACTTT. This encodes CASSLALAGGSSPLHF.

The chain employs TRBV5-4 and TRBJ1-1; D not resolved. Germline lookup yields CDR1 SGHNT and CDR2 YYREEE (reference sequence). Trimming took 4 bases from V and 3 from J, leaving 13 bases between them. The CDR3 totals 14 residues. The CDR3 bases are TGTGCCAGCAGCCCCGGGGTTAGGGACACTGAAGCTTTCTTT. Translation: CASSPGVRDTEAFF.

This clonotype is categorized as medium-sized. The rearrangement joins TRBV6-5 to TRBJ2-2, with 11 bases aligning to TRBD2. The germline gives CDR1 MNHEY, CDR2 SVGAGI. The CDR3 has 16 amino acids. V shed 6 bases, J shed 6 bases, and the junction held 9 bases outside the gene matches. The DNA of the CDR3 is TGTGCCAGCAGCCGCGCTCTAGCGGGGGGATCCGGGGAGCTGTTTTTT. Its translation is CASSRALAGGSGELFF.

The J gene is TRBJ1-3, the V gene TRBV20-1; D gene ambiguous. This CDR3 is 15 amino acids long. The germline V gene has CDR1 DFQATT and CDR2 SNEGSKA (reference sequence). Trimming took off 5 bases at V and 0 bases at J, with 14 bases between the two ends. CDR3: CSAANSGYSGNTIYF. The CDR3 bases are TGCAGTGCTGCCAACAGCGGGTACTCTGGAAACACCATATATTTT.

This clonotype has just a few counts. J is TRBJ2-7 and V is TRBV18; D call uncertain. This CDR3 is 13 amino acids long. Germline CDR1 KGHSH, CDR2 LQKENI. Trimming removed 6 bases at V and 3 bases at J, with 12 bases between. The CDR3 here is CASSTESYYEQYF. CDR3 coding DNA: TGTGCCAGCTCGACCGAAAGTTACTACGAGCAGTACTTC.

The chain combines TRBV4-2 with TRBJ1-5; D gene unclear. The CDR3 consists of 14 residues. Germline V gene lookup returns CDR1 LGHNA and CDR2 YNFKEQ. The V end lost 0 bases, the J end lost 4 bases, and 7 bases lay between the germline ends. The CDR3, as DNA: TGTGCCAGCAGCCAAGATTTTATTAATCAGCCCCAGCATTTT. Translated, it gives CASSQDFINQPQHF.

This clonotype ranks as medium-sized. The chain joins TRBV29-1 to TRBJ1-1, with D possibly matching TRBD1 (6 bases). The CDR3 runs 16 residues. In germline, CDR1 is SQVTM, CDR2 ANQGSEA. CDR3 protein: CTAPGGRSCVNTEAFF. CDR3 bases: TGCACAGCCCCCGGGGGGCGTAGTTGCGTGAACACTGAAGCTTTCTTT.

This clonotype ranks as medium-sized. The chain carries TRBV18 and TRBJ1-4; 10 nucleotides match TRBD1. V shed 6 bases, J shed 6 bases, and the junction held 1 base outside the gene matches. From germline, CDR1 is KGHSH and CDR2 LQKENI. The CDR3 is made up of 13 amino acids. The DNA of the CDR3 is TGTGCCAGCTCGGACAGGGGGTATGAAAAACTGTTTTTT. It codes for CASSDRGYEKLFF. Together with reference TRBV18 and TRBJ1-4, the CDR3 gives the full variable domain: NAGVMQNPRHLVRRRGQEARLRCSPMKGHSHVYWYRQLPEEGLKFMVYLQKENIIDESGMPKERFSAEFPKEGPSILRIQQVVRGDSAAYFCASSDRGYEKLFFGSGTQLSVL.

Details on this clonotype: This may stem from a read error, because a much larger clone lies one nucleotide away. This chain uses TRBV6-1 with TRBJ1-2, with 8 bases that match TRBD1. CDR3 length: 15 amino acids. Looked up from germline, CDR1 is MNHNS and CDR2 is SASEGT. After removal of 8 bases from V and 4 bases from J, the junction contained 12 bases not matched to a gene. CDR3 in DNA: TGTGCCAGCGGACATCCGGACAGGGTCGGCTATGGCTACACCTTC. Residues: CASGHPDRVGYGYTF.

This clonotype has only a few counts. In DNA, the CDR3 is TGTGCCAGCAGCACAGGGGACAGCACCCCTTGGAACACTGAAGCTTTCTTT. As protein: CASSTGDSTPWNTEAFF. V and J are TRBV7-2 and TRBJ1-1, with TRBD1 identical over 7 bases. Germline loops: CDR1 SGHTA, CDR2 FQGNSA. The CDR3 length is 17 residues. With V trimmed by 5 bases and J by 1 base, 13 bases remained unmatched.

The J gene is TRBJ2-5, the V gene TRBV4-3; 7 bases are a match to TRBD2. CDR3 size: 15 residues. Trimming at V came to 2 bases and at J to 4 bases, leaving 7 bases not matched to a gene. Germline V gene sequence: CDR1 LGHNA, CDR2 YSLEER. The CDR3 spells CASSQRGGDGETQYF. CDR3 in DNA: TGCGCCAGCAGCCAACGTGGGGGGGACGGAGAGACCCAGTACTTC.

On this clonotype: A much larger clone sits a single nucleotide away, making a read error possible. The chain couples TRBV6-4 to TRBJ2-3; 11 nucleotides line up with TRBD2. The germline gives CDR1 MRHNA, CDR2 SNTAGT. There are 14 residues in the CDR3. The V and J ends lost 6 bases and 4 bases, in that order; junction bases with no gene match: 3. CDR3 bases: TGTGCCAGCAGACTAGCGGGGGATGCAGATACGCAGTATTTT. Amino acids: CASRLAGDADTQYF.